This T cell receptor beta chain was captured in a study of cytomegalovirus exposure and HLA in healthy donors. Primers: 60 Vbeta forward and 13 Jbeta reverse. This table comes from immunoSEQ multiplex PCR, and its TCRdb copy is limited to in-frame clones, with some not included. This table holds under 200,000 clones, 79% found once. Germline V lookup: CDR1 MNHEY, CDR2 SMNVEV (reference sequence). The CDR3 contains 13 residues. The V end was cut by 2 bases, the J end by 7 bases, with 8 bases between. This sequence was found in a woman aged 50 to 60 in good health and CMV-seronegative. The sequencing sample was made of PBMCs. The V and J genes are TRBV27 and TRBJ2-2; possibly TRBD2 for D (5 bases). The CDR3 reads CASSLEGFGELFF. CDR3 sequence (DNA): TGTGCCAGCAGTTTAGAGGGATTCGGGGAGCTGTTTTTT.